These T cell receptor beta chains were read from a single sample in a study of cytotoxic CD8 clonotypes in ibrutinib-treated CLL. This table comes from immunoSEQ multiplex PCR, and its TCRdb copy is limited to in-frame clones, with some not included. Here the sample spans some 290,000 clones, roughly 80% being singletons. The sequencing used PBMCs, collected before ibrutinib treatment. The receptors originated from a human donor with chronic lymphocytic leukemia. CDR3s include the opening cysteine and the closing phenylalanine or tryptophan. Fields, in order: clone size, D gene, CDR3 length, V gene, J gene, CDR3 DNA, CDR3 protein. The D gene is left open where the match is weak. Clone size is shown for a subset of rows, as once, few, many or a class of expanded clone.

abundance: once; d_gene: TRBD2; len: 15; v_gene: TRBV6-5; j_gene: TRBJ2-7; CDR3nt: TGTGCCAGCAGGCTAGCGGGAGGGCCAACCTACGAGCAGTACTTC; CDR3aa: CASRLAGGPTYEQYF
abundance: once; d_gene: NA; len: 14; v_gene: TRBV11-2; j_gene: TRBJ2-1; CDR3nt: TGTGCCAGCAGGAACCTAAGGCGATACAATGAGCAGTTCTTC; CDR3aa: CASRNLRRYNEQFF
abundance: NA; d_gene: TRBD1; len: 13; v_gene: TRBV7-9; j_gene: TRBJ1-1; CDR3nt: TGTGCCAGCGGCCCGACAGGGGTCACTGAAGCTTTCTTT; CDR3aa: CASGPTGVTEAFF
abundance: NA; d_gene: TRBD2; len: 14; v_gene: TRBV30; j_gene: TRBJ2-5; CDR3nt: TGTGCCTGGCGGGGACTAGCGGTCCAAGAGACCCAGTACTTC; CDR3aa: CAWRGLAVQETQYF
abundance: NA; d_gene: NA; len: 15; v_gene: TRBV6-1; j_gene: TRBJ2-3; CDR3nt: TGTGCCAGCAGTGAAGATCACAGGGCAGTAGATACGCAGTATTTT; CDR3aa: CASSEDHRAVDTQYF
abundance: once; d_gene: TRBD1; len: 16; v_gene: TRBV11-3; j_gene: TRBJ2-5; CDR3nt: TGTGCCAGCAGCTTACGGGCAGGGGGCCTAGCGGAGACCCAGTACTTC; CDR3aa: CASSLRAGGLAETQYF
abundance: NA; d_gene: NA; len: 14; v_gene: TRBV29-1; j_gene: TRBJ1-1; CDR3nt: TGCAGCGTCGCGCAGGGGAGTTGGGACACTGAAGCTTTCTTT; CDR3aa: CSVAQGSWDTEAFF
abundance: once; d_gene: TRBD1; len: 16; v_gene: TRBV28; j_gene: TRBJ2-7; CDR3nt: TGTGCCAGCAGTGCATCCGATGACAGGGTGGATTACGAGCAGTACTTC; CDR3aa: CASSASDDRVDYEQYF
abundance: once; d_gene: TRBD1; len: 17; v_gene: TRBV18; j_gene: TRBJ1-5; CDR3nt: TGTGCCAGCTCACCACAGACTGGGACAGGAGAGAATCAGCCCCAGCATTTT; CDR3aa: CASSPQTGTGENQPQHF
abundance: NA; d_gene: NA; len: 18; v_gene: TRBV5-1; j_gene: TRBJ1-3; CDR3nt: TGCGCCAGCAGCTTGGAGGACGTGGGGCGCCCCTCTGGAAACACCATATATTTT; CDR3aa: CASSLEDVGRPSGNTIYF
abundance: once; d_gene: TRBD2; len: 17; v_gene: TRBV5-4; j_gene: TRBJ2-4; CDR3nt: TGTGCCAGCAGCTTGGCTAGCGGGAGGTACGGCAAAAACATTCAGTACTTC; CDR3aa: CASSLASGRYGKNIQYF
abundance: NA; d_gene: TRBD2; len: 15; v_gene: TRBV6-5; j_gene: TRBJ2-7; CDR3nt: TGTGCCAGCAGTTACGGGACTAGCGGGTCTGTCGAGCAGTACTTC; CDR3aa: CASSYGTSGSVEQYF
abundance: NA; d_gene: NA; len: 14; v_gene: TRBV9; j_gene: TRBJ2-1; CDR3nt: TGTGCCAGCCGCTCTGACGAGCGAGACAATGAGCAGTTCTTC; CDR3aa: CASRSDERDNEQFF
abundance: NA; d_gene: NA; len: 15; v_gene: TRBV7-3; j_gene: TRBJ2-1; CDR3nt: TGTGCCAGCAGCTTAAGGCCTGACAGTTACAATGAGCAGTTCTTC; CDR3aa: CASSLRPDSYNEQFF
abundance: once; d_gene: TRBD2; len: 15; v_gene: TRBV9; j_gene: TRBJ2-2; CDR3nt: TGTGCCAGCAGCGTAGAGTCCAGCGGGAACAGGGAGCTGTTTTTT; CDR3aa: CASSVESSGNRELFF
abundance: NA; d_gene: NA; len: 17; v_gene: TRBV6-1; j_gene: TRBJ1-1; CDR3nt: TGTGCCAGCAGTGCAACCCTGACAGGCGGCTTGGGCACTGAAGCTTTCTTT; CDR3aa: CASSATLTGGLGTEAFF
abundance: NA; d_gene: TRBD2; len: 16; v_gene: TRBV5-1; j_gene: TRBJ2-1; CDR3nt: TGCGCCAGCAGCTTGGCCACTAGCGGGAGTCTTGGTGAGCAGTTCTTC; CDR3aa: CASSLATSGSLGEQFF
abundance: NA; d_gene: NA; len: 15; v_gene: TRBV27; j_gene: TRBJ2-1; CDR3nt: TGTGCCAGCAGTTTCCAACCGGGACGATACAATGAGCAGTTCTTC; CDR3aa: CASSFQPGRYNEQFF
abundance: NA; d_gene: NA; len: 13; v_gene: TRBV7-6; j_gene: TRBJ2-7; CDR3nt: TGTGCCAGCAGCGGGCTTCTCTCCTACGAGCAGTACTTC; CDR3aa: CASSGLLSYEQYF
abundance: NA; d_gene: TRBD2; len: 12; v_gene: TRBV29-1; j_gene: TRBJ2-3; CDR3nt: TGCAGCGCCCTAGCGGGAACAGATACGCAGTATTTT; CDR3aa: CSALAGTDTQYF
abundance: NA; d_gene: TRBD2; len: 17; v_gene: TRBV25-1; j_gene: TRBJ2-1; CDR3nt: TGTGCCAGCAGTGACCTCGGACTAGCGGGAGGGCCGTATGAGCAGTTCTTC; CDR3aa: CASSDLGLAGGPYEQFF
abundance: NA; d_gene: TRBD2; len: 16; v_gene: TRBV11-2; j_gene: TRBJ2-3; CDR3nt: TGTGCCAGCAGCTTAGAACTAGCGGGAGGTACTCATACGCAGTATTTT; CDR3aa: CASSLELAGGTHTQYF
abundance: NA; d_gene: NA; len: 16; v_gene: TRBV7-8; j_gene: TRBJ2-7; CDR3nt: TGTGCCAGCAGCACTATATCGGGGCACCTCTCCTACGAGCAGTACTTC; CDR3aa: CASSTISGHLSYEQYF